One sample yielded the 3 T cell receptor beta chains listed below, sequenced in a study of blood T cell repertoires in COVID-19 (TCRdb year 2020). Library preparation used the immunoSEQ multiplex PCR assay. What TCRdb holds here is the immuneACCESS table cut down to in-frame rearrangements. Part of the clones is not present; checked against another copy, under half of the missing clones reflect an unresolved V gene, and the others are unexplained. For this sample the table gives hundreds of thousands of clones, of which around 85% were detected only once. The biggest ten clones account for 2% to 2.5% of the sample. The sequenced sample was peripheral blood. The receptors stem from a woman in her fifties or sixties with acute or convalescent COVID-19.

V and J are TRBV4-3 and TRBJ2-3; TRBD2 aligns across 9 bases. The CDR3 sequence is 15 residues long. CDR1 is LGHNA, CDR2 YSLEER, per germline. V lost 1 base and J lost 7; bases outside the gene matches: 6. The CDR3 loop reads CASSQGSGGTNTQYF. CDR3 DNA sequence: TGCGCCAGCAGCCAAGGTAGCGGGGGTACAAATACGCAGTATTTT.

The genes are TRBV11-3 and TRBJ1-1, with a possible D match to TRBD1 (5 bases). This CDR3 region has 11 residues. Germline CDR1 reads SGHNT; CDR2 reads YENEEA. V was clipped by 4 bases and J by 9 bases, with 9 bases between them. The CDR3 here is CASSWGLQAFF. The CDR3 DNA follows: TGTGCCAGCAGCTGGGGCTTACAAGCTTTCTTT.

The chain has TRBV5-4 and TRBJ2-1; 11 nucleotides align to TRBD2. The germline CDR1 and CDR2 sequences are SGHNT and YYREEE (reference sequence). The CDR3 is 16 residues long. The junction had 3 bases not matched to a gene; V was cut back by 0 bases and J by 4 bases. The CDR3 loop is CASSLGLAGGYNEQFF. The CDR3 region has the DNA TGTGCCAGCAGCTTGGGATTAGCGGGGGGGTACAATGAGCAGTTCTTC.